Shown below are 15 T cell receptor beta chains from a single sample sequenced in a study of blood T cell repertoires in COVID-19. The table came from immunoSEQ multiplex PCR; TCRdb's copy has only in-frame clones and leaves some out. The table records tens of thousands of clones, about 82% of them present only once. The sequenced sample was peripheral blood. These receptors originate from a woman between 65 and 79 years old with active or convalescent COVID-19.

This chain links TRBV5-6 with TRBJ2-5; 11 nucleotides match TRBD2. The CDR3 is 17 residues long. CDR1 SGHDT and CDR2 YYEEEE come from the germline V gene. The V segment lost 4 bases and the J segment 5 bases; nucleotides outside the gene matches: 13. In DNA, the CDR3 is TGTGCCAGCAGCCCGGGTCCTAGCGGGGGGCCGGGGGAGACCCAGTACTTC. Translating it yields CASSPGPSGGPGETQYF.

CDR3 coding DNA: TGTGCCACCAGTGGGGTCGGAGAGGCTAGTGTCCTGACTTTC. It yields the protein CATSGVGEASVLTF. This chain connects TRBV24-1 to TRBJ2-6; D is unclear. Germline values: CDR1 KGHDR, CDR2 SFDVKD. V dropped 5 bases and J dropped 13 bases, with 17 bases sitting between them. The CDR3 spans 14 residues.

The chain uses TRBV10-3 and TRBJ1-1; D is unresolved. Germline V CDR1 and CDR2: ENHRY, SYGVKD. Deletions cut 8 bases from V and 7 bases from J, with 17 bases between. The CDR3 is 13 residues long. The CDR3 sequence is CAIEWSLADEAFF. DNA for the CDR3: TGTGCCATCGAATGGAGCTTGGCGGATGAAGCTTTCTTT.

V usage is TRBV2 and J usage is TRBJ1-4, with 7 bases matching TRBD1. After removal of 6 bases from V and 14 bases from J, the junction contained 6 bases not matched to a gene. Germline V gene lookup returns CDR1 SNHLY and CDR2 FYNNEI. The CDR3 spans 11 residues. The DNA for the CDR3 is TGTGCCAGCAGCCGACAGGGTAGGCTGTTTTTT. Translated: CASSRQGRLFF.

The CDR3 DNA reads TGTGCCAGTAGTATAGATTGGACAGGGGTTAATGGCTACACCTTC. It encodes CASSIDWTGVNGYTF. The V call is TRBV19, the J call TRBJ1-2; 9 bases fit TRBD1. Losses at the gene ends were 0 bases for V and 6 bases for J; bases not matched to a gene: 5. Germline V CDR1 and CDR2: LNHDA, SQIVND (reference sequence). This CDR3 has 15 residues.

The V call is TRBV2, the J call TRBJ2-7, with D possibly matching TRBD1 (5 bases). V shed 6 bases and J shed 2 bases, with 17 bases lying between them. This CDR3 spans 15 amino acids. From germline, CDR1 is SNHLY and CDR2 FYNNEI. CDR3: CASRRDPGLAYEQYF. CDR3 bases: TGTGCCAGCAGGCGCGATCCAGGGTTAGCCTACGAGCAGTACTTC.

This chain uses TRBV7-2 with TRBJ1-2; 8 nucleotides match TRBD1. Germline-derived CDR1 and CDR2 are SGHTA and FQGNSA. The CDR3 sequence is 16 residues long. The V gene end was trimmed by 5 bases and the J gene end by 3 bases; junction bases not matched to a gene: 11. The CDR3 loop is CASSPRGDRGDYGYTF. The CDR3 DNA reads as TGTGCCAGCAGCCCGAGGGGTGACAGGGGTGACTATGGCTACACCTTC.

As for this clone: Other DNA sequences of this sample code for an identical CDR3. The J gene is TRBJ1-1, the V gene TRBV7-2, with TRBD1 matching over 9 bases. The trim removed 1 base at V and 6 bases at J, leaving 3 bases unmatched. Germline lookup yields CDR1 SGHTA and CDR2 FQGNSA. The CDR3 contains 14 residues. The CDR3 coding sequence is TGTGCCAGCAGCTTAGTAGGACAGGGGTCTGAAGCTTTCTTT. Translation: CASSLVGQGSEAFF.

This clone was picked up a small number of times. The J gene is TRBJ1-2, the V gene TRBV7-2, with a weak D call TRBD1 (6 bases). The germline V and J ends were trimmed by 1 base and 4 bases, with 7 bases remaining between them. Germline V gives CDR1 SGHTA, CDR2 FQGNSA. This CDR3 is built from 13 residues. The CDR3 nucleotides are TGTGCCAGCAGCTTAGGAGGGGGCTATGGCTACACCTTC. Amino acids: CASSLGGGYGYTF.

The gene calls are TRBV29-1 and TRBJ2-5, with TRBD2 identical over 7 bases. V trimming: 4 bases; J trimming: 3 bases; junction bases outside the gene matches: 2. Germline V gene lookup returns CDR1 SQVTM and CDR2 ANQGSEA. The CDR3 sequence is 12 residues long. The chain's CDR3 is CSVGGGEETQYF. The CDR3 DNA follows: TGCAGCGTTGGCGGGGGAGAAGAGACCCAGTACTTC.

V usage is TRBV19 and J usage is TRBJ2-2; D unresolved. The germline V and J ends were trimmed by 3 bases and 2 bases, with 7 bases remaining between them. CDR1 and CDR2 from the germline V gene are LNHDA and SQIVND (reference sequence). The CDR3 has 14 amino acids. In DNA form, the CDR3 reads TGTGCCAGTAGTATTCGAGTAAACACCGGGGAGCTGTTTTTT. This gives the protein CASSIRVNTGELFF.

The chain joins TRBV6-6 to TRBJ1-3; D is undetermined. The germline V and J ends were trimmed by 5 bases and 0 bases, with 14 bases remaining between them. This CDR3 region has 16 residues. Germline V lookup: CDR1 MNHNY, CDR2 SVGAGI (reference sequence). The chain's CDR3 is CASSTDDRSSGNTIYF. The CDR3 region has the DNA TGTGCCAGCAGTACTGATGACCGGAGCTCTGGAAACACCATATATTTT.

The J gene is TRBJ1-2, the V gene TRBV6-5; D unclear. The V gene lost 4 bases and the J gene lost 1 base, with 13 bases spanning the gap. From germline, CDR1 is MNHEY and CDR2 SVGAGI. This CDR3 region has 15 residues. CDR3 sequence: CASSLKGVNNYGYTF. The CDR3 DNA reads as TGTGCCAGCAGTTTGAAGGGAGTAAATAACTATGGCTACACCTTC.

This chain joins TRBV28 and TRBJ1-2; D is unresolved. CDR1 MDHEN and CDR2 SYDVKM come from the germline V gene. There are 12 residues in the CDR3. The V end was cut by 5 bases, the J end by 7 bases, with 11 bases between. Written as DNA, the CDR3 is TGTGCCAGCAGTACCTCTTCGGGTGGCTACACCTTC. Amino acids: CASSTSSGGYTF.

The rearrangement joins TRBV3-1 (or the pseudogene TRBV3-2) to TRBJ2-7; 8 nucleotides line up with TRBD2. The CDR3 is made up of 14 amino acids. Losses at the gene ends were 4 bases for V and 0 bases for J; bases not matched to a gene: 2. Germline V gene data show CDR1 as LGHDT and CDR2 as YNNKEL (reference sequence). CDR3 bases: TGTGCCAGCAGCCCCCGGGGGGGCTCCTACGAGCAGTACTTC. As protein: CASSPRGGSYEQYF.